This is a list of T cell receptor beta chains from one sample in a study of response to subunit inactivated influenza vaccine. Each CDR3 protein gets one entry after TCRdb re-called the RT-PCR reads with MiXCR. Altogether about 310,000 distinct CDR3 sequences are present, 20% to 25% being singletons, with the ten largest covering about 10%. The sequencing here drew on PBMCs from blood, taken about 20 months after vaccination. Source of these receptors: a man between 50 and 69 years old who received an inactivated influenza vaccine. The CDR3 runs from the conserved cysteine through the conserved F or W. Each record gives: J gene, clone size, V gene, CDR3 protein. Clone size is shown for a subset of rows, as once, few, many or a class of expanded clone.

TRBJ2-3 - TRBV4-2 CASSQAGLTTDTQYF
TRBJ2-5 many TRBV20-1 CSAQTSGRASETQYF
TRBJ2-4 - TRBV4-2 CASSQGWTGLAKNIQYF
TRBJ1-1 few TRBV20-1 CSARETGGREAFF
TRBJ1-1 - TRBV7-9 CASSLKGAAEAFF
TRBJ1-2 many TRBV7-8 CASSLYGADGYTF
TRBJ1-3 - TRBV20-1 CSATTPPAIGNTIYF
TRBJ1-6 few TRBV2 CASSEAVNSPLHF
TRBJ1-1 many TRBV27 CASSLSVWGRMNTEAFF
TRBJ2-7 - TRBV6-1 CASSEVSWEQYF
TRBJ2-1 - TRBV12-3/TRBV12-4 CASSLTIYNEQFF
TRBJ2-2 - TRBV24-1 CATSDWNGDGELFF
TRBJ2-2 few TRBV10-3 CAISVGGNTGELFF
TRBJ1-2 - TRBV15 CATSRTRTGLYGYTF
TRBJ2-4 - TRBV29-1 CSVTNWTHRGINIQYF
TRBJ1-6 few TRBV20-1 CSARLSGGGEGSPLHF
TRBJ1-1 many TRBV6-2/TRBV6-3 CASRPSYTEAFF
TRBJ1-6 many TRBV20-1 CSANRDTYSPLHF
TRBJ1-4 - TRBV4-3 CASSQAVATNEKLFF
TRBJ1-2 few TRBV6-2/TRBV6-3 CATSWTNYGYTF
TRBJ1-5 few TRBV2 CASSGQGLNPDQPQHF
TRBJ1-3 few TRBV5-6 CASSLGRVNTIYF
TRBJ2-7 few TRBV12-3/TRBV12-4 CASRNRGEQYF
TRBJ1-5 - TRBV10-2 CASTGTALNQPQHF
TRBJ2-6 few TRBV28 CASSGDSGANVLTF
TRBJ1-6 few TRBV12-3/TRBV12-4 CASGPGNAKNSPLHF
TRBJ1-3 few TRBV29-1 CSVSMDSSGNTIYF
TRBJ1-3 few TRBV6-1 CASSQQGKLSGNTIYF